This TCR beta chain was sequenced in a study of blood T cell repertoires in COVID-19. The overall study: The United States, Italy and Spain supplied acute and convalescent COVID-19 samples. T cells, B-cell-depleted T cells, or PBMCs provided the cDNA or gDNA that served as material.

In the study's own analysis: For nucleated cells, counts were estimated from reference gene primer amplification. Produced via immunoSEQ multiplex PCR; TCRdb's table is partial and in-frame only. That table gives V, J and clone size, and the DNA gave D and trimming. The repertoire consists of about 97,000 clones, with around four fifths occurring once and the leading ten covering 9.9%. Per the germline V gene, CDR1 is SGHVS and CDR2 is FNYEAQ. The ends lost 6 bases at V and 7 bases at J; junction bases unmatched: 12. CDR3 length: 16 residues. Sequences were obtained from peripheral blood. The origin of this receptor is a man between 40 and 49 years old with active or convalescent COVID-19. The V gene is TRBV7-6, the J gene TRBJ1-6; TRBD1 matches at 7 bases. CDR3 coding DNA: TGTGCCAGCAGTTCTGGTTCGACAGGGACAAATTCACCCCTCCACTTT. Protein: CASSSGSTGTNSPLHF.